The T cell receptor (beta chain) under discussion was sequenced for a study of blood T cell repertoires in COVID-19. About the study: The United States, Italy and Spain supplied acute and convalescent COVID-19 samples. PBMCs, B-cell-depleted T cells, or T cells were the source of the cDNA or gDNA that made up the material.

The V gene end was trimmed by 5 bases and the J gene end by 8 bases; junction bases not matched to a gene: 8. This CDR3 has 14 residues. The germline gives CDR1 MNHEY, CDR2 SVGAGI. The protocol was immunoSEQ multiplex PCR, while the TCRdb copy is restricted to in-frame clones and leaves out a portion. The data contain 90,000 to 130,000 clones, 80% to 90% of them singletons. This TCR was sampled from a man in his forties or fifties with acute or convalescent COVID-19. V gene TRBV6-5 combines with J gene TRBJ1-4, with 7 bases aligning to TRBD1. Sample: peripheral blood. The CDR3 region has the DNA TGTGCCAGCAGTCCGACAGGGAGAGGAGAAAAACTGTTTTTT. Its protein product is CASSPTGRGEKLFF.